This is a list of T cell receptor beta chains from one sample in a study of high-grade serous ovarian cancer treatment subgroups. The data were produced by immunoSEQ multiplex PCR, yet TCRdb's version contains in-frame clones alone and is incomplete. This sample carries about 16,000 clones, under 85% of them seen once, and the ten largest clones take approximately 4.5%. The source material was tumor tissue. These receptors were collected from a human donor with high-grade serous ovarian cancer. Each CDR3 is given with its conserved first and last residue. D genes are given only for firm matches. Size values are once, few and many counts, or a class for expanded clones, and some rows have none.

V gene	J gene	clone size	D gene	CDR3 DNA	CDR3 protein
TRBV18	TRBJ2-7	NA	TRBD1	TGTGCCAGCTCACCCGGACAGGGGACGTACTACGAGCAGTACTTC	CASSPGQGTYYEQYF
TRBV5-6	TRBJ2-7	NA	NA	TGTGCCAGCAGCGTCCTCCTAGGTGATTGGAGCTACGAGCAGTACTTC	CASSVLLGDWSYEQYF
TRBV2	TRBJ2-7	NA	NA	TGTGCCAGCGACCGGGCCCCCGGCGAGCAGTACTTC	CASDRAPGEQYF
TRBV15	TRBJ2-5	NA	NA	TGTGCCACCAGCAGAGATAAGTACCAAGAGACCCAGTACTTC	CATSRDKYQETQYF
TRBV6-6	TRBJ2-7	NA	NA	TGCGCCAGCAGTTACCTAGGTGGCACAGGGAGATACGAGCAGTACTTC	CASSYLGGTGRYEQYF
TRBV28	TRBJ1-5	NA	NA	TGTGCCAGCAGTTTAAAGGATCTATATAGCAATCAGCCCCAGCATTTT	CASSLKDLYSNQPQHF
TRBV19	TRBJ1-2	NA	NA	TGTGCCAGTAGTCCTAGGATCCGGCAAGGCTACACCTTC	CASSPRIRQGYTF
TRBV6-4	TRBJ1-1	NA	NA	TGTGCCAGCAGTGACGGACGGCCTCATGGTGAAGCTTTCTTT	CASSDGRPHGEAFF
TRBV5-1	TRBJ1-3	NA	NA	TGCGCCAGCAGCCGAGCAGGATCTTCCTCTGGAAACACCATATATTTT	CASSRAGSSSGNTIYF
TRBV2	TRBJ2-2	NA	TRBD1	TGTGCCAGCAGTGGCCCTAGACAGGGGCCGAACACCGGGGAGCTGTTTTTT	CASSGPRQGPNTGELFF
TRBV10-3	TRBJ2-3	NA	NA	TGTGCCATCAGTGAGCCGGACTCGTTCGGTGCGTATTTT	CAISEPDSFGAYF
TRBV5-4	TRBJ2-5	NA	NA	TGTGCCAGCAGCTTTGGGCAGGGCAAACAAGAGACCCAGTACTTC	CASSFGQGKQETQYF
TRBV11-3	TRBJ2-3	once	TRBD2	TGTGCCAGCAGCTCCGGACTAGCGAAGGGAGATACGCAGTATTTT	CASSSGLAKGDTQYF